This passage covers 22 T cell receptor beta chains from one sample sequenced in a study of T cells after yellow fever vaccination. TCRdb called the 5' RACE reads again in MiXCR, with one record for every CDR3 protein. Altogether a few hundred thousand distinct CDR3 sequences are present, under 20% being singletons, with the ten largest covering 15% to 20%. Sample: PBMCs, taken before the yellow fever booster vaccination. The receptors were gathered from a man in his late teens or twenties who received the YFV17D yellow fever vaccine.

This clonotype was observed many times. The J gene is TRBJ2-1, the V gene TRBV20-1, with D perhaps given as TRBD1 or TRBD2 (6 bases each). Per the germline V gene, CDR1 is DFQATT and CDR2 is SNEGSKA (reference sequence). The CDR3 runs 15 residues. Trimming stripped 6 bases from V and 0 bases from J, with 15 bases between. DNA of the CDR3: TGCAGTGCGCCCAGGGGTAGCGGCTCCTACAATGAGCAGTTCTTC. Protein sequence: CSAPRGSGSYNEQFF.

This clonotype was counted a few times. The rearrangement uses TRBV9 and TRBJ2-4, with TRBD2 identical over 9 bases. The CDR3 loop spans 15 amino acids. Germline V gene lookup returns CDR1 SGDLS and CDR2 YYNGEE. With 6 bases clipped from V and 5 bases from J, the junction kept 9 bases outside the gene matches. The CDR3 reads CASTPGGGAQNIQYF. As DNA, the CDR3 is TGTGCCAGCACCCCGGGCGGGGGGGCCCAAAACATTCAGTACTTC. The full variable domain, rest sourced from reference TRBV9 and TRBJ2-4, is DSGVTQTPKHLITATGQRVTLRCSPRSGDLSVYWYQQSLDQGLQFLIQYYNGEERAKGNILERFSAQQFPDLHSELNLSSLELGDSALYFCASTPGGGAQNIQYFGAGTRLSVL.

The sample holds a few counts of this clonotype. This chain uses TRBV20-1 with TRBJ1-2; weak D call: TRBD1 (5 bases). V was cut by 2 bases and J by 0 bases, with 10 bases left in between. The CDR3 contains 14 residues. Germline values: CDR1 DFQATT, CDR2 SNEGSKA (reference sequence). The CDR3 sequence: CSARRDGSNYGYTF. CDR3 sequence (DNA): TGCAGTGCTAGAAGGGACGGATCTAACTATGGCTACACCTTC.

As regards this clonotype: Being one base from a much bigger clone, this may be a read error. The V gene is TRBV29-1, the J gene TRBJ2-3, with D possibly TRBD2 on 7 matching bases. Per the germline V gene, CDR1 is SQVTM and CDR2 is ANQGSEA. The CDR3 extends over 12 amino acids. The CDR3 here is CSVAGGRDTKYF. The CDR3 DNA reads TGCAGCGTTGCCGGGGGGCGAGATACGAAGTATTTT.

Only a few counts were recorded for this clonotype. The V gene is TRBV4-2, the J gene TRBJ2-3, with 7 bases aligning to TRBD2. The CDR3 extends over 14 amino acids. The V segment lost 1 base and the J segment 4 bases; nucleotides outside the gene matches: 2. The germline V gene has CDR1 LGHNA and CDR2 YNFKEQ. The CDR3: CASSQGTRADTQYF. DNA of the CDR3: TGTGCCAGCAGCCAAGGGACTAGAGCAGATACGCAGTATTTT.

The table lists this clonotype with a few counts. The chain's CDR3 is CASSVSEQGAPDQPQHF. Written as DNA, the CDR3 is TGTGCCAGCAGTGTGAGCGAACAGGGGGCTCCGGATCAGCCCCAGCATTTT. The chain joins TRBV2 to TRBJ1-5, with TRBD1 matching 9 bases. Germline V CDR1 and CDR2: SNHLY, FYNNEI. J gave up 5 bases and V 4 bases, and 12 bases lay outside the gene matches. The length of the CDR3 is 17 residues.

This clonotype showed up just a few times. The rearrangement links TRBV6-2 or TRBV6-3 to TRBJ2-5; 7 nucleotides agree with TRBD2. CDR3 size: 14 residues. V lost 8 bases to trimming and J lost 2 bases; unmatched junction nucleotides: 8. CDR1 is MNHEY and CDR2 is SVGEGT in the germline V gene. The CDR3 protein is CASDRGVGQETQYF. In DNA form, the CDR3 reads TGTGCCAGCGACCGGGGGGTCGGGCAAGAGACCCAGTACTTC.

This clonotype was picked up a small number of times. V usage is TRBV5-1 and J usage is TRBJ2-3, with 8 bases identical to TRBD1. Looked up from germline, CDR1 is SGHRS and CDR2 is YFSETQ. The CDR3 has 15 residues. Losses at the gene ends were 0 bases for V and 6 bases for J; bases not matched to a gene: 6. Here the CDR3 reads CASSLADRDRDTQYF. Written as DNA, the CDR3 is TGCGCCAGCAGCTTGGCGGACAGGGATCGGGATACGCAGTATTTT.

Ten or more counts support this clonotype. The rearrangement uses TRBV5-1 and TRBJ2-5; D is possibly TRBD2 (6 bases). The CDR3 consists of 13 residues. Per the germline V gene, CDR1 is SGHRS and CDR2 is YFSETQ. V lost 4 bases, J lost 5 bases, and 12 bases lay in between. The CDR3 loop is CASSQEGRETQYF. CDR3 coding DNA: TGCGCCAGCAGCCAGGAGGGGAGGGAGACCCAGTACTTC.

This clonotype was recorded a few times. The rearrangement links TRBV5-1 to TRBJ2-2; no clear D gene. Germline V gene lookup returns CDR1 SGHRS and CDR2 YFSETQ. CDR3 length: 15 amino acids. Trimming removed 4 bases at V and 4 bases at J, with 14 bases between. The CDR3 DNA follows: TGCGCCAGCAGCCCCTTCGTGGGATCCACCGGGGAGCTGTTTTTT. Its protein is CASSPFVGSTGELFF.

This clonotype was counted ten times or more. The chain combines TRBV7-8 with TRBJ2-7, with a possible D match to TRBD1 (6 bases). Germline-derived CDR1 and CDR2 are SGHVS and FQNEAQ. V gave up 5 bases and J gave up 2 bases, with 13 bases separating them. The CDR3 length is 14 residues. The CDR3, as DNA: TGTGCCAGCAGCATCCAGGGGATAACCTACGAGCAGTACGTC. This encodes CASSIQGITYEQYV.

There are many counts of this clonotype. The CDR3 spells CASSSPMETQYF. The CDR3, as DNA: TGTGCCAGCAGTTCCCCTATGGAGACCCAGTACTTC. The gene calls are TRBV12-3 or TRBV12-4 and TRBJ2-5; D not certain. The CDR3 length is 12 residues. Trimming pared 4 bases from V and 5 bases from J, leaving 8 bases between.

The chain is built from TRBV30 and TRBJ2-7; D unresolved. CDR1 is GTSNPN, CDR2 SVGIG, per germline (reference sequence). The V end lost 1 base, the J end lost 3 bases, and 7 bases lay between the germline ends. The CDR3 runs to 12 residues. DNA of the CDR3: TGTGCCTGGAGTGAGCCTCACTACGAGCAGTACTTC. This sequence encodes CAWSEPHYEQYF.

A few counts support this clonotype. This rearrangement joins TRBV11-2 to TRBJ2-3; 9 nucleotides align to TRBD1. This CDR3 region has 13 residues. CDR1 SGHAT and CDR2 FQNNGV come from the germline V gene. The ends lost 11 bases at V and 5 bases at J; junction bases unmatched: 8. As DNA, the CDR3 is TGTGCCTCGGGACAGGGATTGGTAGATACGCAGTATTTT. This encodes CASGQGLVDTQYF.

The V gene is TRBV11-2, the J gene TRBJ2-2; the D is unclear. Trimming cost V 2 bases and J 6 bases, with 7 bases left between them. Germline V gives CDR1 SGHAT, CDR2 FQNNGV. The CDR3 sequence is 13 residues long. The CDR3, as DNA: TGTGCCAGCAGCTTAAACGCTGCCGGGGAGCTGTTTTTT. The encoded protein is CASSLNAAGELFF.

This clonotype was recorded a few times. V and J are TRBV9 and TRBJ1-1, with 7 bases aligning to TRBD1. The V gene end was trimmed by 3 bases and the J gene end by 2 bases; junction bases not matched to a gene: 16. The CDR3 sequence is 18 residues long. Per germline, CDR1 SGDLS and CDR2 YYNGEE. The CDR3 protein is CASSALESTGRRNTEAFF. CDR3 DNA: TGTGCCAGCAGCGCCCTGGAGTCGACAGGGAGGCGAAACACTGAAGCTTTCTTT.

This clonotype was recorded at least ten times. V and J are TRBV6-5 and TRBJ2-1; the match to TRBD2 covers 10 bases. CDR1 MNHEY and CDR2 SVGAGI come from the germline V gene. The junction had 5 bases not matched to a gene; V was cut back by 2 bases and J by 7 bases. The CDR3 extends over 15 amino acids. The DNA of the CDR3 is TGTGCCAGCAGTTACGGAGCGGGGGGGATGAATGAGCAGTTCTTC. This encodes CASSYGAGGMNEQFF.

In its sample, this clonotype was seen a few times. The V call is TRBV4-2, the J call TRBJ1-4; 9 bases are a match to TRBD1. Germline V CDR1 and CDR2: LGHNA, YNFKEQ. This CDR3 region has 18 residues. V was pared by 1 base and J by 7 bases, with 13 bases of the junction left unmatched. For the CDR3, the DNA is TGTGCCAGCAGCCAAGTGGAGAACAGGGGGCGGCATTCTGAAAAACTGTTTTTT. This gives the protein CASSQVENRGRHSEKLFF.

The V gene is TRBV6-6, the J gene TRBJ1-3, with D possibly matching TRBD1 (5 bases). Trimming removed 10 bases at V and 9 bases at J, with 16 bases between. Germline assignment: CDR1 MNHNY and CDR2 SVGAGI (reference sequence). The CDR3 has 12 residues. The CDR3 region has the DNA TGTGCCAACGGGGGACGCCTGGTCACCATATATTTT. It is translated as CANGGRLVTIYF.

V and J are TRBV24-1 and TRBJ2-7, with unresolved D. V was trimmed by 1 base and J by 9 bases, leaving 9 bases between them. Per the germline V gene, CDR1 is KGHDR and CDR2 is SFDVKD. The CDR3 has 12 amino acids. The CDR3 region has the DNA TGTGCCACCAGTGATTTATTTCCGGGGCAGTACTTC. It is translated as CATSDLFPGQYF.

This clonotype was seen a few times. V is TRBV4-2 and J is TRBJ1-3, with a possible D match to TRBD1 (6 bases). With 0 bases removed from V and 7 bases from J, the gap between germline ends came to 16 bases. The CDR3 length is 16 residues. Germline V lookup: CDR1 LGHNA, CDR2 YNFKEQ. CDR3 coding DNA: TGTGCCAGCAGCCAAGATTCAGGGGCGTATGGCAACACCATATATTTT. It is translated as CASSQDSGAYGNTIYF.

This clonotype was seen a single time. The chain has TRBV21-1 and TRBJ2-7; the listed D gene, TRBD1, was not tested against the DNA. TRBV21-1 is a recognized pseudogene. The length of the CDR3 is 13 residues. The DNA of the CDR3 is TGTGCCAGCTCCATGGGGGGGGGCTACGAGCAGTACGTC. The encoded protein is CASSMGGGYEQYV.